This TCR beta chain was recorded in a study of blood T cells in healthy people across ages. Samples each had at least 5.5 micrograms of total RNA extracted. Study outcomes and limitations: The study found more naive CD4+ cells and higher diversity in long-lived than aged donors.

As concerns this clonotype: The antigen remains unidentified.

The V and J ends lost 0 bases and 6 bases respectively, with 9 bases between them. The CDR3 totals 14 residues. CDR1 DFQATT and CDR2 SNEGSKA come from the germline V gene (reference sequence). Using a J-beta primer mix together with a sample-barcoded 5' primer, a second PCR was run for roughly 6 to 11 cycles. Each cDNA molecule was tagged by a template-switch adaptor with 12 random nucleotides. TCRdb itself ran the 5' RACE reads through MiXCR, one entry per CDR3 protein. The data show some 750,000 distinct CDR3 sequences, with 20% to 25% seen just once and under 25% held by the top ten. The clonotype originates from a man aged 65-85 years in good health. The chain combines TRBV20-1 with TRBJ1-6; D unresolved. The sequenced sample was blood. The CDR3 DNA reads TGCAGTGCTAGAGATCGGCGGGGTAATTCACCCCTCCACTTT. It codes for CSARDRRGNSPLHF.